This T cell receptor (beta chain) originates from a study of T cell responses to AZD1222 COVID-19 vaccine. Study information: Second doses at about 4 or about 12 weeks were pooled.

A note on this clone: The antigen is not known. Other DNA sequences in this sample translate to the same CDR3.

Study-level results: White British ancestry dominated among donors, who included more females, and clonal diversity was possibly underestimated.

Trimming cost V 3 bases and J 0 bases, with 5 bases left between them. Germline loops: CDR1 KGHSH, CDR2 LQKENI. This CDR3 has 13 residues. Repertoires were generated with immunoSEQ multiplex PCR, while TCRdb's copy carries only in-frame clones and drops some. The table includes around 120,000 clones, roughly nine tenths detected once. The material sequenced was peripheral blood, taken on day 0 of AZD1222 vaccination. The clonotype was recovered from an adult in good health. The chain employs TRBV18 and TRBJ1-1; D is unresolved. Here the CDR3 DNA reads TGTGCCAGCTCACCGACTATGAACACTGAAGCTTTCTTT. Translating it yields CASSPTMNTEAFF.